These 20 T cell receptor beta chains were all obtained from the same sample, sequenced in a study of T cell responses to AZD1222 COVID-19 vaccine. The method was immunoSEQ multiplex PCR; TCRdb's version includes in-frame clones alone and lacks a portion of them. The sample shows approximately 100,000 clones, 90% to 95% of them seen only once. Specimen: peripheral blood, collected on day 0 of AZD1222 vaccination. The receptors come from an adult in good health.

To note about this clone: The junction does not match germline at one end; this may be a read error. V and J are TRBV6-1 and TRBJ1-5; D is ambiguous. Looked up from germline, CDR1 is MNHNS and CDR2 is SASEGT. This CDR3 has 12 residues. The CDR3: CASSDSGRAVIF. In DNA form, the CDR3 reads TGTGCCAGCAGTGATAGTGGTAGGGCCGTAATTTTT.

This chain connects TRBV6-6 to TRBJ2-7, with 11 nucleotides matching TRBD1. Looked up from germline, CDR1 is MNHNY and CDR2 is SVGAGI (reference sequence). CDR3 length: 15 residues. The V gene end was trimmed by 4 bases and the J gene end by 3 bases; junction bases not matched to a gene: 5. The CDR3 protein is CASSFRDRGNYEQYF. The CDR3 DNA reads TGTGCCAGCAGTTTCCGGGACAGGGGGAACTACGAGCAGTACTTC.

The chain has TRBV19 and TRBJ1-1; 12 bases line up with TRBD1. The trim removed 8 bases at V and 1 base at J, leaving 5 bases unmatched. The CDR3 spans 15 residues. Germline V gene lookup returns CDR1 LNHDA and CDR2 SQIVND (reference sequence). The DNA for the CDR3 is TGTGCCAGTTTGGGACAGGGGGCGCGGAACACTGAAGCTTTCTTT. Translation: CASLGQGARNTEAFF.

This clone was counted once. The J gene is TRBJ2-5, the V gene TRBV7-9; TRBD1 agrees at 7 bases. The V gene end was trimmed by 5 bases and the J gene end by 3 bases; junction bases not matched to a gene: 15. The CDR3 is 17 residues long. CDR1 is SEHNR and CDR2 is FQNEAQ in the germline V gene (reference sequence). The CDR3, as DNA: TGTGCCAGCAGCGCCCTGTTGGGCAGGGGGTTGGAAGAGACCCAGTACTTC. Translated: CASSALLGRGLEETQYF.

The chain is built from TRBV7-8 and TRBJ2-5, with TRBD2 identical over 8 bases. J was trimmed by 5 bases and V by 5 bases; bases with no gene match: 4. This CDR3 is built from 13 residues. Per the germline V gene, CDR1 is SGHVS and CDR2 is FQNEAQ. This CDR3 reads CASSPTGGETQYF. DNA of the CDR3: TGTGCCAGCAGCCCAACGGGAGGGGAGACCCAGTACTTC.

This rearrangement joins TRBV5-4 to TRBJ1-2, with D unresolved. With 9 bases removed from V and 2 bases from J, the gap between germline ends came to 11 bases. Per germline, CDR1 SGHNT and CDR2 YYREEE (reference sequence). The CDR3 has 12 residues. As DNA, the CDR3 is TGTGCCACTTCCGCCAAGAACTATGGCTACACCTTC. This sequence encodes CATSAKNYGYTF. The whole variable domain, filled in from reference TRBV5-4 and TRBJ1-2, reads ETGVTQSPTHLIKTRGQQVTLRCSSQSGHNTVSWYQQALGQGPQFIFQYYREEENGRGNFPPRFSGLQFPNYSSELNVNALELDDSALYLCATSAKNYGYTFGSGTRLTVV.

The genes are TRBV5-6 and TRBJ1-6; the D is unclear. The germline V gene encodes CDR1 SGHDT and CDR2 YYEEEE. The CDR3 covers 15 residues. Trimming pared 2 bases from V and 1 base from J, leaving 7 bases between. The CDR3 DNA reads as TGTGCCAGCAGCTTTGGGGTGTCCTATAATTCACCCCTCCACTTT. This encodes CASSFGVSYNSPLHF. Based on the CDR3 plus reference TRBV5-6 and TRBJ1-6, the full variable domain is DAGVTQSPTHLIKTRGQQVTLRCSPKSGHDTVSWYQQALGQGPQFIFQYYEEEERQRGNFPDRFSGHQFPNYSSELNVNALLLGDSALYLCASSFGVSYNSPLHFGNGTRLTVT.

V is TRBV6-2 or TRBV6-3 and J is TRBJ1-1, with D tentatively TRBD1 (5 bases). Per the germline V gene, CDR1 is MNHEY and CDR2 is SVGEGT. The V and J ends lost 5 bases and 2 bases respectively, with 15 bases between them. The CDR3 length is 15 residues. The CDR3 loop is CASSRNRDFNTEAFF. The CDR3 bases are TGTGCCAGCAGTCGAAACCGGGACTTCAACACTGAAGCTTTCTTT.

V and J are TRBV7-2 and TRBJ1-5, with 8 bases that match TRBD1. The germline CDR1 and CDR2 sequences are SGHTA and FQGNSA. The CDR3 contains 16 residues. Losses at the gene ends were 1 base for V and 7 bases for J; bases not matched to a gene: 9. The CDR3 region has the DNA TGTGCCAGCAGCTTAGGGGCCAGGGGGCAAAGACAGCCCCAGCATTTT. This translates into CASSLGARGQRQPQHF.

The chain has TRBV24-1 and TRBJ2-1; 14 bases are shared with TRBD2. The CDR3 totals 18 residues. Trimming took 7 bases from V and 0 from J; bases not matched to a gene: 7. The germline CDR1 and CDR2 sequences are KGHDR and SFDVKD. CDR3 amino acids: CATSPGLAGASSYNEQFF. CDR3 sequence (DNA): TGTGCCACCAGCCCGGGACTAGCGGGGGCCAGCTCCTACAATGAGCAGTTCTTC.

The V and J genes are TRBV7-8 and TRBJ2-5; maybe TRBD1 (6 bases). The CDR3 extends over 13 amino acids. V was clipped by 7 bases and J by 2 bases, with 11 bases between them. Germline-derived CDR1 and CDR2 are SGHVS and FQNEAQ. The CDR3 loop is CASNRVWQETQYF. CDR3 sequence (DNA): TGTGCCAGCAACAGGGTATGGCAAGAGACCCAGTACTTC.

The chain is built from TRBV12-5 and TRBJ2-2; D is possibly TRBD1 (6 bases). The CDR3 length is 15 residues. The germline CDR1 and CDR2 sequences are LGHNT and FRNRAP. V was trimmed by 6 bases and J by 2 bases, leaving 13 bases between them. The CDR3 DNA is TGTGCTAGTGGACTGGACAGAATTAACACCGGGGAGCTGTTTTTT. Translating it yields CASGLDRINTGELFF.

This clone was seen more than once but under ten times. This chain joins TRBV12-3 or TRBV12-4 and TRBJ1-1; D is unclear. The ends were cut back, 6 bases at V and 5 bases at J, with 13 bases in the middle. This CDR3 contains 13 residues. Here the CDR3 reads CASSSRGGTEAFF. The CDR3 DNA reads TGTGCCAGCAGCTCACGGGGAGGAACTGAAGCTTTCTTT.

The rearrangement uses TRBV5-1 and TRBJ2-1; D might be TRBD2 (5 bases). This CDR3 spans 13 amino acids. Looked up from germline, CDR1 is SGHRS and CDR2 is YFSETQ. Trimming took off 4 bases at V and 9 bases at J, with 14 bases between the two ends. CDR3 sequence (DNA): TGCGCCAGCAGCCCCCTACTAGACACTGAGCAGTTCTTC. Translating it yields CASSPLLDTEQFF.

The J gene is TRBJ1-5, the V gene TRBV19, with unresolved D. This CDR3 comprises 17 residues. CDR1 is LNHDA, CDR2 SQIVND, per germline (reference sequence). V lost 2 bases and J lost 3, with 17 bases in between. The CDR3 DNA follows: TGTGCCAGTAGTATATTGTACGGCGGGGTAGACAATCAGCCCCAGCATTTT. Protein product: CASSILYGGVDNQPQHF.

The chain has TRBV5-4 and TRBJ1-6; weak D call: TRBD1 (6 bases). V shed 2 bases and J shed 7 bases, with 10 bases lying between them. The CDR3 consists of 14 residues. Per the germline V gene, CDR1 is SGHNT and CDR2 is YYREEE (reference sequence). The CDR3 reads CASSFGQPNSPLHF. DNA of the CDR3: TGTGCCAGCAGCTTCGGACAGCCAAATTCACCCCTCCACTTT.

V and J are TRBV27 and TRBJ1-2; D is undetermined. The CDR3 has 17 residues. Deletions cut 6 bases from V and 6 bases from J, with 26 bases between. Germline V gene data show CDR1 as MNHEY and CDR2 as SMNVEV (reference sequence). The CDR3, as DNA: TGTGCCAGCAGAACCCGACCGACGACGGCCCGAACGAATGGCTACACCTTC. Translation: CASRTRPTTARTNGYTF.

The rearrangement links TRBV30 to TRBJ1-5; 7 bases agree with TRBD1. V lost 5 bases and J lost 3; bases outside the gene matches: 7. This CDR3 contains 14 residues. CDR1 is GTSNPN and CDR2 is SVGIG in the germline V gene (reference sequence). CDR3 sequence: CAWDSGTDNQPQHF. CDR3 bases: TGTGCCTGGGACTCCGGGACAGACAATCAGCCCCAGCATTTT.

The chain employs TRBV2 and TRBJ1-1, with D possibly TRBD1 on 5 matching bases. The CDR3 runs 15 residues. V was clipped by 3 bases and J by 7 bases, with 18 bases between them. The germline V gene encodes CDR1 SNHLY and CDR2 FYNNEI. CDR3: CASSESRDVGREAFF. As DNA, the CDR3 is TGTGCCAGCAGTGAGAGCAGGGACGTTGGTCGTGAAGCTTTCTTT.

This CDR3 reads CASSLTSGGLDEQYF. The CDR3 DNA reads TGCGCCAGCAGCTTAACTAGCGGGGGGCTAGACGAGCAGTACTTC. The gene calls are TRBV5-1 and TRBJ2-7, with 12 bases fitting TRBD2. The CDR3 contains 15 residues. The germline V gene has CDR1 SGHRS and CDR2 YFSETQ. The J segment lost 5 bases and the V segment lost 2 bases, leaving 5 bases of the junction unmatched. The full variable domain, completed using reference TRBV5-1 and TRBJ2-7, is KAGVTQTPRYLIKTRGQQVTLSCSPISGHRSVSWYQQTPGQGLQFLFEYFSETQRNKGNFPGRFSGRQFSNSRSEMNVSTLELGDSALYLCASSLTSGGLDEQYFGPGTRLTVT.